This T cell receptor beta chain was sequenced in a study of shared clonotypes between healthy human individuals. CDR1 is SGDLS and CDR2 is YYNGEE in the germline V gene. V shed 4 bases and J shed 1 base, with 23 bases lying between them. The CDR3 loop spans 19 amino acids. For every subset, genomic DNA was evenly distributed across several immunoSEQ plates. Each PCR replicate from the sorted subsets contained 150 to 200 ng DNA, which is 30,000 or so T cell genomes. TCRdb's table, derived via immunoSEQ multiplex PCR, lists solely in-frame clones and lacks some. The sample contains fewer than 3 million clones, under 95% of which appear only once.

The TCR sequence derives from a man aged 18 to 30 in good health. Some clones in this sample may be carry-over from other donors' samples. The chain uses TRBV9 and TRBJ2-2, with D perhaps assigned TRBD1 or TRBD2 (5 bases each). The sequenced sample was naive CD4+ T cells from PBMCs. The subset denotes: CD45RA+ positively selected. The DNA of the CDR3 is TGTGCCAGCAGCACCGATGCCGATTCGGGGCTCGGGAACACCGGGGAGCTGTTTTTT. Protein: CASSTDADSGLGNTGELFF.